These 26 T cell receptor beta chains came from one sample sequenced in a study of blood T cell repertoires in COVID-19. Using immunoSEQ multiplex PCR, the repertoire was profiled, and TCRdb retains in-frame clones only, with some absent. The sample includes approximately 310,000 clones, about 85% seen only once; the top ten take around 1.9%. The sequenced sample consisted of PBMCs or T cells enriched from blood (not recorded which). The receptors were sampled from a woman under 40 who had been exposed to COVID-19.

The genes are TRBV14 and TRBJ1-2, with D unclear. V dropped 0 bases and J dropped 4 bases, with 6 bases sitting between them. CDR1 and CDR2 (germline): SGHDN, FVKESK. The CDR3 sequence is 13 residues long. CDR3 DNA: TGTGCCAGCAGCCAAGAGAGGGTCTATGGCTACACCTTC. Its protein is CASSQERVYGYTF. The complete variable domain, with remaining parts taken from reference TRBV14 and TRBJ1-2, reads EAGVTQFPSHSVIEKGQTVTLRCDPISGHDNLYWYRRVMGKEIKFLLHFVKESKQDESGMPNNRFLAERTGGTYSTLKVQPAELEDSGVYFCASSQERVYGYTFGSGTRLTVV.

The V call is TRBV7-3, the J call TRBJ2-3; 8 positions agree with TRBD2. After removal of 0 bases from V and 4 bases from J, the junction contained 0 bases not matched to a gene. The CDR3 covers 14 residues. Per the germline V gene, CDR1 is SGHTA and CDR2 is FQGTGA. DNA for the CDR3: TGTGCCAGCAGCTTAACGGGACTAGCAGATACGCAGTATTTT. It yields the protein CASSLTGLADTQYF.

This chain joins TRBV7-8 and TRBJ2-2, with D hard to call. CDR1 SGHVS and CDR2 FQNEAQ come from the germline V gene. This CDR3 is built from 15 residues. Trimming pared 2 bases from V and 4 bases from J, leaving 11 bases between. Here the CDR3 DNA reads TGTGCCAGCAGCTTAAAGTCCGCTAGCACCGGGGAGCTGTTTTTT. Protein: CASSLKSASTGELFF.

This clone showed up just once. This chain joins TRBV7-2 and TRBJ1-5, with 8 positions matching TRBD1. This CDR3 is built from 15 residues. Germline trimming cut 2 bases from V and 6 bases from J; bases unmatched to any gene: 6. Germline assignment: CDR1 SGHTA and CDR2 FQGNSA. The CDR3 sequence is CASSLFGQGGQPQHF. CDR3 DNA: TGTGCCAGCAGCTTATTCGGACAGGGAGGTCAGCCCCAGCATTTT.

This clone was detected a few times. The chain is built from TRBV5-1 and TRBJ1-3; TRBD1 agrees at 8 bases. This CDR3 is built from 17 residues. V dropped 4 bases and J dropped 0; count of bases not matched to a gene: 9. CDR1 and CDR2 from the germline V gene are SGHRS and YFSETQ. CDR3 protein: CASSSGTGLSSGNTIYF. DNA for the CDR3: TGCGCCAGCAGCAGCGGGACAGGCCTGAGCTCTGGAAACACCATATATTTT. The entire variable domain, with the rest obtained from reference TRBV5-1 and TRBJ1-3, is as follows: KAGVTQTPRYLIKTRGQQVTLSCSPISGHRSVSWYQQTPGQGLQFLFEYFSETQRNKGNFPGRFSGRQFSNSRSEMNVSTLELGDSALYLCASSSGTGLSSGNTIYFGEGSWLTVV.

The chain carries TRBV6-1 and TRBJ1-1, with D possibly matching TRBD1 (5 bases). Germline assignment: CDR1 MNHNS and CDR2 SASEGT. Trimming stripped 4 bases from V and 4 bases from J, with 19 bases between. The CDR3 covers 16 residues. CDR3: CASSVPRRGVGTEAFF. CDR3 in DNA: TGTGCCAGCAGTGTTCCCCGACGGGGGGTGGGCACTGAAGCTTTCTTT.

The rearrangement joins TRBV15 to TRBJ2-1; TRBD2 agrees at 8 bases. Per the germline V gene, CDR1 is LNHNV and CDR2 is YYDKDF (reference sequence). The CDR3 has 15 residues. The junction had 8 bases not matched to a gene; V was cut back by 1 base and J by 9 bases. The CDR3 region has the DNA TGTGCCACCAGCAGAGGACCGGGAGGGCCCCGTGAGCAGTTCTTC. Its translation is CATSRGPGGPREQFF.

The chain is built from TRBV7-6 and TRBJ2-1, with D unresolved. Per the germline V gene, CDR1 is SGHVS and CDR2 is FNYEAQ. The ends were cut back, 5 bases at V and 7 bases at J, with 6 bases in the middle. CDR3 size: 11 residues. The CDR3 sequence is CASSLRNEQFF. CDR3 sequence (DNA): TGTGCCAGCAGCCTCCGGAATGAGCAGTTCTTC.

V usage is TRBV28 and J usage is TRBJ1-2; possibly TRBD1 for D (6 bases). The CDR3 has 13 amino acids. Germline loops: CDR1 MDHEN, CDR2 SYDVKM. Trimming removed 5 bases from V and 2 bases from J, with 9 bases in between. CDR3 loop: CASSKGTNYGYTF. The CDR3 DNA reads TGTGCCAGCAGTAAGGGGACAAACTATGGCTACACCTTC.

The chain employs TRBV5-4 and TRBJ2-3, with 9 positions matching TRBD2. After removal of 0 bases from V and 3 bases from J, the junction contained 5 bases not matched to a gene. There are 16 residues in the CDR3. In germline, CDR1 is SGHNT, CDR2 YYREEE (reference sequence). The CDR3 is CASSLGLAGSTDTQYF. The CDR3 region has the DNA TGTGCCAGCAGCTTGGGGCTAGCGGGGTCTACAGATACGCAGTATTTT.

The chain combines TRBV28 with TRBJ1-6; possible D gene TRBD1, 5 bases. This CDR3 spans 19 amino acids. CDR1 and CDR2 from the germline V gene are MDHEN and SYDVKM. Trimming removed 7 bases from V and 10 bases from J, with 32 bases in between. The CDR3, as DNA: TGTGCCAGCAACCCCACAGTGAGGCAGGGAGGTGGAATGAGATCACCCCTCCACTTT. This sequence encodes CASNPTVRQGGGMRSPLHF.

The rearrangement links TRBV18 to TRBJ2-7, with 16 bases matching TRBD2. Unmatched junction bases numbered 7, after V lost 3 bases and J lost 2 bases. Germline V gives CDR1 KGHSH, CDR2 LQKENI. The CDR3 is made up of 18 amino acids. The CDR3 sequence: CASSPSPGLAGGPYEQYF. The CDR3 region has the DNA TGTGCCAGCTCACCCTCTCCGGGACTAGCGGGAGGGCCCTACGAGCAGTACTTC.

The chain is built from TRBV30 and TRBJ2-7; weak D call: TRBD2 (5 bases). In germline, CDR1 is GTSNPN, CDR2 SVGIG (reference sequence). Trimming shortened V by 0 bases and J by 2 bases, and 8 bases separated the two germline ends. This CDR3 has 13 amino acids. CDR3 residues: CAWSVLAPYEQYF. DNA of the CDR3: TGTGCCTGGAGTGTTCTAGCTCCCTACGAGCAGTACTTC.

The V and J genes are TRBV9 and TRBJ1-3, with 8 bases identical to TRBD1. CDR3 length: 15 residues. The germline V gene encodes CDR1 SGDLS and CDR2 YYNGEE. Trimming cost V 3 bases and J 0 bases; bases outside gene matches: 2. CDR3 loop: CASSAGQVSGNTIYF. As DNA, the CDR3 is TGTGCCAGCAGCGCGGGACAGGTCTCTGGAAACACCATATATTTT.

This clone has a handful of counts. The V call is TRBV7-2, the J call TRBJ1-5, with D unclear. Germline assignment: CDR1 SGHTA and CDR2 FQGNSA. This CDR3 comprises 12 residues. Trimming pared 5 bases from V and 6 bases from J, leaving 8 bases between. CDR3 sequence (DNA): TGTGCCAGCAGCCTATCCCCTCAGCCCCAGCATTTT. Protein: CASSLSPQPQHF.

The rearrangement links TRBV5-5 to TRBJ2-2; tentatively, D is TRBD2 (6 bases). The length of the CDR3 is 17 residues. The germline gives CDR1 SGHKS, CDR2 YYEKEE (reference sequence). V was cut by 1 base and J by 1 base, with 14 bases left in between. The CDR3 region is CASSLLSQEGNTGELFF. CDR3 bases: TGTGCCAGCAGCTTGCTAAGTCAGGAGGGGAACACCGGGGAGCTGTTTTTT.

The chain couples TRBV21-1 to TRBJ2-5; the DNA was not compared with TRBD2, the D call given in the table. TRBV21-1 corresponds to a pseudogene. This CDR3 has 20 residues. The CDR3 region is CASSKSHPPISEGPQGDQYF. CDR3 DNA: TGTGCCAGCAGCAAAAGTCATCCCCCAATTTCGGAGGGGCCGCAGGGTGACCAGTACTTC.

The chain joins TRBV5-1 to TRBJ2-1; 7 positions agree with TRBD2. V shed 1 base and J 5 bases; nucleotides not matched to a gene: 3. The germline CDR1 and CDR2 sequences are SGHRS and YFSETQ. CDR3 length equals 14 residues. The CDR3 here is CASSLWGRDNEQFF. Here the CDR3 DNA reads TGCGCCAGCAGCTTGTGGGGGAGGGACAATGAGCAGTTCTTC.

The chain combines TRBV2 with TRBJ1-4, with a possible D match to TRBD1 (5 bases). The germline V and J ends were trimmed by 6 bases and 7 bases, with 15 bases remaining between them. This CDR3 is built from 14 residues. Germline V gene data show CDR1 as SNHLY and CDR2 as FYNNEI. The CDR3 bases are TGTGCCAGCAGAGAAAGGGGATACGGTGAAAAACTGTTTTTT. This codes for CASRERGYGEKLFF. The full variable domain, in which reference TRBV2 and TRBJ1-4 provide the parts outside the CDR3, is EPEVTQTPSHQVTQMGQEVILRCVPISNHLYFYWYRQILGQKVEFLVSFYNNEISEKSEIFDDQFSVERPDGSNFTLKIRSTKLEDSAMYFCASRERGYGEKLFFGSGTQLSVL.

The V gene is TRBV27, the J gene TRBJ2-7; 7 nucleotides match TRBD1. Trimming at V came to 4 bases and at J to 5 bases, leaving 14 bases not matched to a gene. The germline V gene encodes CDR1 MNHEY and CDR2 SMNVEV (reference sequence). This CDR3 contains 16 residues. The CDR3 here is CASSSTRSPDRDEQYF. The CDR3 DNA is TGTGCCAGCAGTTCGACCAGAAGCCCCGACAGGGACGAGCAGTACTTC.

For this clone: The same CDR3 can be traced to other DNA sequences in this sample. The chain is built from TRBV9 and TRBJ1-5; TRBD1 aligns across 11 bases. CDR3 length equals 15 residues. Germline trimming cut 2 bases from V and 4 bases from J; bases unmatched to any gene: 2. Germline assignment: CDR1 SGDLS and CDR2 YYNGEE. The CDR3 DNA is TGTGCCAGCAGCGTTGGGACAGGGGGTAATCAGCCCCAGCATTTT. Translating gives CASSVGTGGNQPQHF.

This clone was detected only once. The chain uses TRBV3-1 (or the pseudogene TRBV3-2) and TRBJ1-2; TRBD1 matches 9 bases. The CDR3 length is 14 residues. Per germline, CDR1 LGHDT and CDR2 YNNKEL (reference sequence). V lost 3 bases to trimming and J lost 7 bases; unmatched junction nucleotides: 6. CDR3 region: CASSHGQGYGGYTF. The CDR3 DNA reads TGTGCCAGCAGCCACGGACAGGGGTACGGTGGCTACACCTTC.

The V and J genes are TRBV14 and TRBJ1-1, with a tentative D call TRBD1 (5 bases). The CDR3 has 13 residues. Germline V CDR1 and CDR2: SGHDN, FVKESK. Trimming removed 2 bases at V and 1 base at J, with 5 bases between. CDR3 coding DNA: TGTGCCAGCAGCCAACAGGGGAACACTGAAGCTTTCTTT. Residues: CASSQQGNTEAFF.

J is TRBJ1-1 and V is TRBV30, with D perhaps TRBD1 (5 bases). Trimming stripped 5 bases from V and 3 bases from J, with 13 bases between. CDR1 GTSNPN and CDR2 SVGIG come from the germline V gene (reference sequence). The length of the CDR3 is 13 residues. The CDR3 nucleotides are TGTGCCTGGGTCGGGGGGGTTGACACTGAAGCTTTCTTT. Encoded protein: CAWVGGVDTEAFF. Together with reference TRBV30 and TRBJ1-1, the CDR3 gives the full variable domain: SQTIHQWPATLVQPVGSPLSLECTVEGTSNPNLYWYRQAAGRGLQLLFYSVGIGQISSEVPQNLSASRPQDRQFILSSKKLLLSDSGFYLCAWVGGVDTEAFFGQGTRLTVV.

The V gene is TRBV19, the J gene TRBJ2-5; 11 bases agree with TRBD2. The J segment lost 5 bases and the V segment lost 4 bases, leaving 18 bases of the junction unmatched. The CDR3 spans 19 residues. The germline gives CDR1 LNHDA, CDR2 SQIVND (reference sequence). The CDR3 spells CASSKFGPTSGIGGETQYF. The CDR3, as DNA: TGTGCCAGTAGTAAATTCGGTCCGACTAGCGGGATCGGGGGGGAGACCCAGTACTTC.

The V gene is TRBV14, the J gene TRBJ2-2; 10 nucleotides line up with TRBD1. V lost 3 bases, J lost 7 bases, and 5 bases stayed unmatched. Germline CDR1 SGHDN, CDR2 FVKESK. The CDR3 spans 15 residues. CDR3: CASSHRQGANGELFF. The CDR3 DNA sequence: TGTGCCAGCAGCCACAGACAGGGGGCTAACGGGGAGCTGTTTTTT.